This is a list of T cell receptor beta chains from one sample in a study of T cell responses to AZD1222 COVID-19 vaccine. Profiling relied on immunoSEQ multiplex PCR, and the TCRdb table lists in-frame clones only, not all of them. Seen here are 100,000 to 150,000 clones, roughly 93% observed once, and the top ten hold around 0.99%. Sequences were derived from peripheral blood, sampled 28 days after the second AZD1222 dose. These TCRs come from an adult who received the AZD1222 COVID-19 vaccine. Both conserved end residues are part of each CDR3. A D gene is named only where the DNA matches it firmly. A clone size is listed for some rows: how often the clone was seen (once, few, many), or a class if it is expanded.

J gene	D gene	V gene	clone size	CDR3 protein	CDR3 DNA
TRBJ1-2	NA	TRBV4-2	NA	CASSQGQGPNYGYTF	TGTGCCAGCAGCCAAGGGCAAGGGCCCAACTATGGCTACACCTTC
TRBJ1-1	TRBD1	TRBV30	NA	CASSTGWRRTEAFF	TGTGCCTCTTCGACAGGGTGGAGGAGGACTGAAGCTTTCTTT
TRBJ1-4	NA	TRBV3-1/TRBV3-2	NA	CASSLLPATEKLFF	TGTGCCAGCAGCCTACTCCCAGCAACTGAAAAACTGTTTTTT
TRBJ2-2	NA	TRBV11-3	NA	CASSLVWAGELFF	TGTGCCAGCAGCTTAGTCTGGGCCGGGGAGCTGTTTTTT
TRBJ2-7	NA	TRBV3-1/TRBV3-2	NA	CASSQDTSGEVRHEQYF	TGTGCCAGCAGCCAAGATACCTCCGGGGAGGTCCGCCACGAGCAGTACTTC
TRBJ2-2	TRBD2	TRBV19	NA	CASSITGGGTGELFF	TGTGCCAGTAGTATAACCGGGGGGGGCACCGGGGAGCTGTTTTTT
TRBJ1-2	TRBD1	TRBV28	NA	CASSVPPGTGFGYTF	TGTGCCAGCAGTGTCCCTCCCGGGACAGGGTTTGGCTACACCTTC
TRBJ2-7	NA	TRBV18	NA	CASKLDSYEQYF	TGTGCCAGTAAGCTCGACTCCTACGAGCAGTACTTC
TRBJ2-7	TRBD2	TRBV7-3	NA	CASSLNPMGGIYEQYF	TGTGCCAGCAGCTTAAATCCGATGGGAGGGATCTACGAGCAGTACTTC
TRBJ1-1	NA	TRBV29-1	NA	CSVEGAGDTEAFF	TGCAGCGTTGAAGGGGCGGGTGACACTGAAGCTTTCTTT
TRBJ2-7	NA	TRBV27	NA	CASGDGFWQTRDF	TGTGCCAGCGGTGATGGATTTTGGCAGACGAGGGATTTC
TRBJ2-5	NA	TRBV2	NA	CASSVQAETQYF	TGTGCCAGCAGTGTCCAGGCAGAGACCCAGTACTTC
TRBJ1-4	TRBD1	TRBV10-3	once	CAISDLGNPGQGTTNEKLFF	TGTGCCATCAGTGACCTAGGAAACCCGGGACAGGGGACGACTAATGAAAAACTGTTTTTT
TRBJ1-2	NA	TRBV6-5	NA	CASSHGVGDYGYTF	TGTGCCAGCAGCCATGGGGTGGGGGATTATGGCTACACCTTC
TRBJ1-2	NA	TRBV2	NA	CASSESGGREYGYTF	TGTGCCAGCAGTGAATCGGGGGGGCGCGAGTATGGCTACACCTTC
TRBJ1-2	TRBD1	TRBV19	NA	CASSVTGASNYGYTF	TGTGCCAGTAGTGTCACAGGGGCTTCGAACTATGGCTACACCTTC
TRBJ1-2	NA	TRBV5-4	NA	CASSLGGAEYGYTF	TGTGCCAGCAGCTTGGGAGGGGCGGAGTATGGCTACACCTTC
TRBJ2-7	NA	TRBV18	NA	CASSPLGYEQYF	TGTGCCAGCTCACCACTGGGTTACGAGCAGTACTTC
TRBJ1-1	TRBD1	TRBV6-5	NA	CASSWAGTGNTEAFF	TGTGCCAGCAGTTGGGCTGGGACAGGGAACACTGAAGCTTTCTTT
TRBJ1-3	NA	TRBV7-3	NA	CASSLSGDTYETGNTIYF	TGTGCCAGCAGCTTGAGCGGGGACACATATGAAACTGGAAACACCATATATTTT
TRBJ2-7	TRBD2	TRBV19	NA	CASSRGGSKTYEQYF	TGTGCCAGTAGTAGGGGCGGGAGCAAAACCTACGAGCAGTACTTC
TRBJ2-7	NA	TRBV2	NA	CASSGGTYESYEQYF	TGTGCCAGCAGCGGAGGGACTTACGAATCCTACGAGCAGTACTTC
TRBJ1-4	NA	TRBV5-1	NA	CASRLGRATNEKLFF	TGCGCCAGCCGGCTAGGCCGCGCAACTAATGAAAAACTGTTTTTT
TRBJ2-5	NA	TRBV7-3	once	CASSLSRQETQYF	TGTGCCAGCAGCTTAAGCAGGCAAGAGACCCAGTACTTC
TRBJ2-1	NA	TRBV2	NA	CASKGTSYNEQFF	TGTGCCAGCAAGGGGACAAGTTACAATGAGCAGTTCTTC
TRBJ1-4	NA	TRBV14	NA	CASSHTGNEKLFF	TGTGCCAGCAGCCATACTGGTAATGAAAAACTGTTTTTT
TRBJ2-1	TRBD2	TRBV5-1	NA	CASSIGTSGNPQFF	TGCGCCAGCAGCATAGGGACTAGCGGGAATCCCCAGTTCTTC
TRBJ2-7	NA	TRBV5-1	NA	CASRSGFSSYEQYF	TGCGCCAGCAGAAGCGGATTTAGCTCCTACGAGCAGTACTTC
TRBJ1-1	NA	TRBV28	NA	CASSPIGTQPGGTEAFF	TGTGCCAGCAGTCCTATAGGGACACAACCGGGGGGCACTGAAGCTTTCTTT
TRBJ1-5	NA	TRBV11-3	few	CASSFPQGRQPQHF	TGTGCCAGCAGCTTCCCACAGGGTCGTCAGCCCCAGCATTTT
TRBJ1-3	TRBD1	TRBV9	NA	CASSTGQGRISGNTIYF	TGTGCCAGCAGCACCGGACAGGGCCGAATCTCTGGAAACACCATATATTTT
TRBJ1-5	NA	TRBV12-3/TRBV12-4	NA	CASSFGVTQPQHF	TGTGCCAGCAGTTTTGGGGTTACTCAGCCCCAGCATTTT
TRBJ2-2	NA	TRBV19	NA	CASSIYGGPGELFF	TGTGCCAGTAGTATATACGGCGGCCCCGGGGAGCTGTTTTTT
TRBJ2-7	NA	TRBV10-3	NA	CAISDDKPNYEQYF	TGTGCCATCAGTGATGACAAACCGAATTACGAGCAGTACTTC
TRBJ1-1	NA	TRBV5-5	once	CASRSAPGTEAFF	TGTGCCAGCAGATCCGCTCCGGGGACTGAAGCTTTCTTT
TRBJ2-3	NA	TRBV19	NA	CASSMARDTQYF	TGTGCCAGTAGTATGGCCCGGGATACGCAGTATTTT
TRBJ1-1	NA	TRBV7-3	NA	CASSLYGQANTEAFF	TGTGCCAGCAGCTTATATGGACAAGCGAACACTGAAGCTTTCTTT
TRBJ2-1	NA	TRBV9	NA	CASSVAIGSVDEQFF	TGTGCCAGCAGCGTAGCGATCGGGAGTGTCGATGAGCAGTTCTTC
TRBJ1-2	TRBD1	TRBV5-1	NA	CASSLGTTGDYGYTF	TGCGCCAGCAGCTTGGGGACAACAGGGGACTATGGCTACACCTTC
TRBJ1-5	NA	TRBV28	NA	CASSSLRQSNQPQHF	TGTGCCAGCAGTAGTCTACGCCAGAGCAATCAGCCCCAGCATTTT
TRBJ2-7	TRBD1	TRBV7-7	many	CASSLGQGAFYEQYF	TGTGCTAGCAGCTTAGGGCAGGGGGCATTCTACGAGCAGTACTTC
TRBJ2-2	TRBD2	TRBV5-1	NA	CASSQTSGNTGELFF	TGCGCCAGCAGCCAGACTAGCGGGAACACCGGGGAGCTGTTTTTT
TRBJ1-2	TRBD1	TRBV30	NA	CAWSVIGTGAFYGYTF	TGTGCCTGGAGTGTTATCGGGACAGGGGCTTTTTATGGCTACACCTTC
TRBJ2-7	TRBD1	TRBV2	NA	CASRGDSSYEQYF	TGTGCCAGCAGAGGGGACAGTTCCTACGAGCAGTACTTC
TRBJ2-5	TRBD1	TRBV10-3	NA	CAISESRRGQGTQETQYF	TGTGCCATCAGTGAGTCGAGAAGAGGACAGGGTACTCAAGAGACCCAGTACTTC